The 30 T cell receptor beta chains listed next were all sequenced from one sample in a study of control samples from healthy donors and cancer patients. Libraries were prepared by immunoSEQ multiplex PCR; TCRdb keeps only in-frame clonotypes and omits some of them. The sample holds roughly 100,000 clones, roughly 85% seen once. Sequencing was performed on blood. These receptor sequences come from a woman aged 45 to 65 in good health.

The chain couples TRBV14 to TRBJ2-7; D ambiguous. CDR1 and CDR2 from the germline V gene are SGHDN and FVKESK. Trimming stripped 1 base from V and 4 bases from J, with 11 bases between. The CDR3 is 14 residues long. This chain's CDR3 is CASSQVLFAYEQYF. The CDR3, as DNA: TGTGCCAGCAGCCAAGTTCTCTTTGCTTACGAGCAGTACTTC.

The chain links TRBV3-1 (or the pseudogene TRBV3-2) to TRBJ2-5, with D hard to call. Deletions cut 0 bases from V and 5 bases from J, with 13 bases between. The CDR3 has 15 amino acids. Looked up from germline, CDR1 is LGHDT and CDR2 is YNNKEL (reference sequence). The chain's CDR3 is CASSQDPPSVETQYF. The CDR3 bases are TGTGCCAGCAGCCAAGATCCTCCCAGTGTGGAGACCCAGTACTTC.

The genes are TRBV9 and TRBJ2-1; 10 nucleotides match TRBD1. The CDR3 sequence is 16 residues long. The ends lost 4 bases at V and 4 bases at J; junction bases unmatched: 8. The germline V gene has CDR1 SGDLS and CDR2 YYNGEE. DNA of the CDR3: TGTGCCAGCAGCTCGTCCGGGACAGGGGCATACAATGAGCAGTTCTTC. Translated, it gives CASSSSGTGAYNEQFF.

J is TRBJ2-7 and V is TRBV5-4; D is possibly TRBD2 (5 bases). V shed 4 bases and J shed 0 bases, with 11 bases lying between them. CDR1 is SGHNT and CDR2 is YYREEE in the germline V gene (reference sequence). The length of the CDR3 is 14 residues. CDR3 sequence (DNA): TGTGCCAGCAGCGAGGACTCGAGCTCCTACGAGCAGTACTTC. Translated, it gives CASSEDSSSYEQYF.

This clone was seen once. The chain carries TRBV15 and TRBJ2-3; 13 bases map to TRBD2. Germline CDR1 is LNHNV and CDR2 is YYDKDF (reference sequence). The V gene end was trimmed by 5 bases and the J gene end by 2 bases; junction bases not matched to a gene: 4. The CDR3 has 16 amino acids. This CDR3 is CATSEGLAGDTDTQYF. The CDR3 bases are TGTGCCACCAGCGAAGGACTAGCGGGAGACACAGATACGCAGTATTTT.

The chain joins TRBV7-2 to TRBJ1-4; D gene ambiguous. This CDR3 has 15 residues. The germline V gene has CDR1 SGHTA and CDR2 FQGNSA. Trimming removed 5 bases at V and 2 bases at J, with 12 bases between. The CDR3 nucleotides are TGTGCCAGCAGCGCACCTGAGGCCACTAATGAAAAACTGTTTTTT. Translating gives CASSAPEATNEKLFF.

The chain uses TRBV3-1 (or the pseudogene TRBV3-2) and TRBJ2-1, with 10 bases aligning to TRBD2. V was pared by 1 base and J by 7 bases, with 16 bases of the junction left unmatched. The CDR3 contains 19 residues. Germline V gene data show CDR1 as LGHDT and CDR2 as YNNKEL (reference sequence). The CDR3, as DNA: TGTGCCAGCAGCCAAGGGGCCTCTCTAGCGGGGGAATCTGGAAATGAGCAGTTCTTC. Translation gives CASSQGASLAGESGNEQFF.

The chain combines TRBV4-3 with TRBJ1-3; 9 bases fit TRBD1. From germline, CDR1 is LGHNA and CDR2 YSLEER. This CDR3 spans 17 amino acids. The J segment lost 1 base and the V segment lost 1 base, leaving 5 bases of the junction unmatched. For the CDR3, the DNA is TGCGCCAGCAGCCAAGTGGCACAGGGGGCGTCTGGAAACACCATATATTTT. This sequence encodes CASSQVAQGASGNTIYF.

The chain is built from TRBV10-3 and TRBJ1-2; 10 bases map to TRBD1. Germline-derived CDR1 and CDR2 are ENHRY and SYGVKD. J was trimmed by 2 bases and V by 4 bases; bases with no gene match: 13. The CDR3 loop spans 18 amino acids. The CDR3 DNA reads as TGTGCCATCAGTGTCGAATCGGGGAGGGGACAGGGGAACTATGGCTACACCTTC. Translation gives CAISVESGRGQGNYGYTF.

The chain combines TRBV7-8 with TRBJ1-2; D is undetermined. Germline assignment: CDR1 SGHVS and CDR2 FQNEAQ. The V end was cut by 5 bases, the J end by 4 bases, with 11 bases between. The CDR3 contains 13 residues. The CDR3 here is CASSPGSTYGYTF. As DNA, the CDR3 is TGTGCCAGCAGCCCCGGGTCTACCTATGGCTACACCTTC.

DNA for the CDR3: TGTGCCAGCAGTCAACCCCCCGGGACAGGGCAAGAGACCCAGTACTTC. This gives the protein CASSQPPGTGQETQYF. The chain uses TRBV27 and TRBJ2-5; TRBD1 aligns across 9 bases. Germline trimming cut 5 bases from V and 2 bases from J; bases unmatched to any gene: 9. CDR1 and CDR2 from the germline V gene are MNHEY and SMNVEV (reference sequence). The length of the CDR3 is 16 residues.

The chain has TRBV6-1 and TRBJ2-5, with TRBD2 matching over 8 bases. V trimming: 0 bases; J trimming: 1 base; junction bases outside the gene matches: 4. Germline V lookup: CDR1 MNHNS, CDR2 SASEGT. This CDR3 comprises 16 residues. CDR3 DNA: TGTGCCAGCAGTGAAGCGGGAGCGGGAGTCCAAGAGACCCAGTACTTC. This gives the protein CASSEAGAGVQETQYF.

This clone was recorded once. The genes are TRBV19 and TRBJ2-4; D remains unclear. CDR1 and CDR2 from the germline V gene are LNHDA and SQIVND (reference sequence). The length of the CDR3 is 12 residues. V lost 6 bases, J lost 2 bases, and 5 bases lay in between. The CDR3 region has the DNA TGTGCCAGTAGGGGATCCAAAAACATTCAGTACTTC. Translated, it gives CASRGSKNIQYF.

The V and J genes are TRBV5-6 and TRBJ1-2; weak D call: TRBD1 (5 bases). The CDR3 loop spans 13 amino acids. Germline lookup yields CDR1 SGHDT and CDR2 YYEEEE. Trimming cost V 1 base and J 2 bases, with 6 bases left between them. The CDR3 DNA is TGTGCCAGCAGCTTGAGGACAAACTATGGCTACACCTTC. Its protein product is CASSLRTNYGYTF.

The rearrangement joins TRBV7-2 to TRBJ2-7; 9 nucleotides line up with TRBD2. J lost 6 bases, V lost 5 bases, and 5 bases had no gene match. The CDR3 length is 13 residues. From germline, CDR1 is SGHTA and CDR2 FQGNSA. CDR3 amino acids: CASSEAGGLEQYF. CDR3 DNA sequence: TGTGCCAGCAGCGAAGCGGGGGGTCTCGAGCAGTACTTC. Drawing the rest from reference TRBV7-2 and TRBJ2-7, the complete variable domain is GAGVSQSPSNKVTEKGKDVELRCDPISGHTALYWYRQSLGQGLEFLIYFQGNSAPDKSGLPSDRFSAERTGGSVSTLTIQRTQQEDSAVYLCASSEAGGLEQYFGPGTRLTVT.

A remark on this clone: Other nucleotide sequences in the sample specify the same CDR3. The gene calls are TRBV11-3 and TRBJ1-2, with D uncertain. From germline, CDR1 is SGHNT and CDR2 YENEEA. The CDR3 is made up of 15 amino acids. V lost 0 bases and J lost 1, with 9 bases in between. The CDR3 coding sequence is TGTGCCAGCAGCTTAGATCCCTCGGGTAACTATGGCTACACCTTC. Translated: CASSLDPSGNYGYTF.

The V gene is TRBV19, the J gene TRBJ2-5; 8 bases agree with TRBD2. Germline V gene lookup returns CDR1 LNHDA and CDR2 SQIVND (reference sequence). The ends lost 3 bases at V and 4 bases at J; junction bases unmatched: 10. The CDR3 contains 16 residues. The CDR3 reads CASSISGGGRGETQYF. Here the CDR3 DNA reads TGTGCCAGTAGTATCTCTGGCGGGGGGCGGGGAGAGACCCAGTACTTC.

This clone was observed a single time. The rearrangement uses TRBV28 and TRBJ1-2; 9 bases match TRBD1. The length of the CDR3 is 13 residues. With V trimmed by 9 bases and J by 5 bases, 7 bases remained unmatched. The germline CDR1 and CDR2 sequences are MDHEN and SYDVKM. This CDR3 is CASSDRGLYGYTF. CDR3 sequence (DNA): TGTGCCAGTTCGGACAGGGGTTTATATGGCTACACCTTC.

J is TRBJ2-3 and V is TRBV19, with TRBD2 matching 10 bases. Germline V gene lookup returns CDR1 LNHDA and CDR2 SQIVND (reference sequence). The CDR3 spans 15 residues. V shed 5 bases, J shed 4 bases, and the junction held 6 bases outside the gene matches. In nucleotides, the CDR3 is TGTGCCAGTAGTGGAAGCGGGAGGGCGGCAGATACGCAGTATTTT. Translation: CASSGSGRAADTQYF.

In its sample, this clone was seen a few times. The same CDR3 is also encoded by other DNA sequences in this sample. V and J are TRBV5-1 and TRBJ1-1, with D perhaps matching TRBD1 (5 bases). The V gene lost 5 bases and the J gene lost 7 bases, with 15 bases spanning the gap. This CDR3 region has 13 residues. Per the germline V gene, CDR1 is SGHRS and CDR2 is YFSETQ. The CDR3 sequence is CASSPGVGGEAFF. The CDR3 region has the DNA TGCGCCAGCAGTCCCGGGGTGGGGGGTGAAGCTTTCTTT.

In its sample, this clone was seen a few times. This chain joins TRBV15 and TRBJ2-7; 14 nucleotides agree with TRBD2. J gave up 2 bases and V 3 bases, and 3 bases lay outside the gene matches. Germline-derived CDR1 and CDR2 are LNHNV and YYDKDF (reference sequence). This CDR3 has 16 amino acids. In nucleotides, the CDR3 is TGTGCCACCAGCAGCGGACTAGCGGGGGGCCCCTACGAGCAGTACTTC. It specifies CATSSGLAGGPYEQYF.

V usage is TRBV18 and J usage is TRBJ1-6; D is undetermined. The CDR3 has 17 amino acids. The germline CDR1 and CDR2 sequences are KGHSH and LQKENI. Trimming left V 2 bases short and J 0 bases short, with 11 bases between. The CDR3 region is CASSPIAPSSYNSPLHF. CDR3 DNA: TGTGCCAGCTCACCAATCGCACCTAGCTCCTATAATTCACCCCTCCACTTT.

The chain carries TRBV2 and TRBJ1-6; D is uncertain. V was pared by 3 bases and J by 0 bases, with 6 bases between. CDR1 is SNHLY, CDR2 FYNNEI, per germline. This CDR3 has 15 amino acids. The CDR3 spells CASSDQSSYNSPLHF. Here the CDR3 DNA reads TGTGCCAGCAGTGATCAGAGCTCCTATAATTCACCCCTCCACTTT.

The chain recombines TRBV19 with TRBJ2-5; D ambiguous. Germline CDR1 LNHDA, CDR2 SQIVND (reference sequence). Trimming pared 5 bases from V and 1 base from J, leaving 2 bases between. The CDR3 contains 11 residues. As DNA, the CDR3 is TGTGCCAGTAGTGTCCAAGAGACCCAGTACTTC. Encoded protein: CASSVQETQYF.

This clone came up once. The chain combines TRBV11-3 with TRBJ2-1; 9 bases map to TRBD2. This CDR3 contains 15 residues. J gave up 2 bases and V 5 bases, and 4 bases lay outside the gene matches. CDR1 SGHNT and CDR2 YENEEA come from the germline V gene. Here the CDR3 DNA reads TGTGCCAGCAGCCCAATAGCGGGGGCCTACAATGAGCAGTTCTTC. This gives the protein CASSPIAGAYNEQFF.

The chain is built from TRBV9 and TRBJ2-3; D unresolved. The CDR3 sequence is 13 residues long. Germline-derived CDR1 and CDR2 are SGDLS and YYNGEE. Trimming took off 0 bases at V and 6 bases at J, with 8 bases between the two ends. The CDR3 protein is CASSVGGGDTQYF. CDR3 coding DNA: TGTGCCAGCAGCGTAGGGGGTGGGGATACGCAGTATTTT.

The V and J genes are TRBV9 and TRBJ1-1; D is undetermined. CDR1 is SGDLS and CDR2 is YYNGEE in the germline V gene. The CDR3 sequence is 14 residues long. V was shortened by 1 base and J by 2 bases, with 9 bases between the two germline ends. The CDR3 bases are TGTGCCAGCAGCGTAAAGGGCGTTAACACTGAAGCTTTCTTT. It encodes CASSVKGVNTEAFF. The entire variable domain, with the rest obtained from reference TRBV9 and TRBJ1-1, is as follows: DSGVTQTPKHLITATGQRVTLRCSPRSGDLSVYWYQQSLDQGLQFLIQYYNGEERAKGNILERFSAQQFPDLHSELNLSSLELGDSALYFCASSVKGVNTEAFFGQGTRLTVV.

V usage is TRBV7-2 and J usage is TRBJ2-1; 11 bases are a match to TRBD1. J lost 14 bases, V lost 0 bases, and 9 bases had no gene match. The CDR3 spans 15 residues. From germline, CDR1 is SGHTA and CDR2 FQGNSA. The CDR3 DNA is TGTGCCAGCAGCTTAGCAATCGGGACAGGGGGAGGAAAGTTCTTC. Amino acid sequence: CASSLAIGTGGGKFF.

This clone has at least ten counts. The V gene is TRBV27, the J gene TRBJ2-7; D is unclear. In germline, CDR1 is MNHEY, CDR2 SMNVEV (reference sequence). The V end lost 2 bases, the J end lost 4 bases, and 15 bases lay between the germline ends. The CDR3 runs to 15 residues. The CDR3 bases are TGTGCCAGCAGTTTACTAGGCTCCCCACCTTACGAGCAGTACTTC. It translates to CASSLLGSPPYEQYF.

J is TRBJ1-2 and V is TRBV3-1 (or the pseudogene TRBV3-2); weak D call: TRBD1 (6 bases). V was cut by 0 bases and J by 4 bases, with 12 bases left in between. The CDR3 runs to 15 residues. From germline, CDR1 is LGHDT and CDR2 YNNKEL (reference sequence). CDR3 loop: CASSQDAGTLYGYTF. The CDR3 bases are TGTGCCAGCAGCCAAGATGCCGGGACACTCTATGGCTACACCTTC.